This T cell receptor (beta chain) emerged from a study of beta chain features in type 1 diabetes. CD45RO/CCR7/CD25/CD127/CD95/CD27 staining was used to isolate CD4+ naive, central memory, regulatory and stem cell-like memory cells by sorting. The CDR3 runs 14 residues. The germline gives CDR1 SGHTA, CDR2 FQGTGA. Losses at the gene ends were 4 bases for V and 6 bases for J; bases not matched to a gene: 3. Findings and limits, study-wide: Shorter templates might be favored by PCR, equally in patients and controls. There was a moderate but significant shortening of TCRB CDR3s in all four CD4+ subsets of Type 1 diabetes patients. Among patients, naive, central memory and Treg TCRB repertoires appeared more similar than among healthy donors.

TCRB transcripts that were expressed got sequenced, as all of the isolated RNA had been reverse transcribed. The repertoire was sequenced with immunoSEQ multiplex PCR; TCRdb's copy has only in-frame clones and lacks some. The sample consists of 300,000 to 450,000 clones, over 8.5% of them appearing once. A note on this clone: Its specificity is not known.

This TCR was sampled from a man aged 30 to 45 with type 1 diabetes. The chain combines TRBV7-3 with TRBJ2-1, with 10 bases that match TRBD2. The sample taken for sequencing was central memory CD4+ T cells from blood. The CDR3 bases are TGTGCCAGCAGCTCGGGACTAGCGACCAATGAGCAGTTCTTC. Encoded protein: CASSSGLATNEQFF.